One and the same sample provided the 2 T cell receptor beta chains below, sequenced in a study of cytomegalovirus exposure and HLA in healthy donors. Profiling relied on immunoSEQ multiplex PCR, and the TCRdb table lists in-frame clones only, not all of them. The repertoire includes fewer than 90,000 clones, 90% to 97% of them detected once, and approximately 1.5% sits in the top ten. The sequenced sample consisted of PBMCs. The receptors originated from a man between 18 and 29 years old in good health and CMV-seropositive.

The CDR3 reads CASSGYEQYF. CDR3 in DNA: TGTGCCAGCAGCGGGTACGAGCAGTACTTC. V usage is TRBV2 and J usage is TRBJ2-7; no clear D. The CDR3 loop spans 10 amino acids. V gave up 6 bases and J gave up 4 bases, with 4 bases separating them. Germline CDR1 reads SNHLY; CDR2 reads FYNNEI.

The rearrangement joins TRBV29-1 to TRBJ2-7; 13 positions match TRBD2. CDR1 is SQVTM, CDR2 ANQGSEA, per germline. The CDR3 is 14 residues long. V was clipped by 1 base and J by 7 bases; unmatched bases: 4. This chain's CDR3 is CSVEGLAGGREQYF. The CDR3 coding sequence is TGCAGCGTTGAAGGACTAGCGGGAGGTCGGGAGCAGTACTTC.